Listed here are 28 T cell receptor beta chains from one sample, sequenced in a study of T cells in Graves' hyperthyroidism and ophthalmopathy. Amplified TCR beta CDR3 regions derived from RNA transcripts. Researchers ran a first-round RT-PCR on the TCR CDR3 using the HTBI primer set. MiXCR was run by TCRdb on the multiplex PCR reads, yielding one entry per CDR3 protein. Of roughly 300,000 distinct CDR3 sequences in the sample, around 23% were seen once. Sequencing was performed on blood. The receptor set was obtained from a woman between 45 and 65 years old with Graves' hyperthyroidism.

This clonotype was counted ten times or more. CDR3: CASSLVGTSGRFSTDTQYF. CDR3 DNA sequence: TGTGCCAGCAGCTTAGTTGGGACTAGCGGGAGGTTCAGCACAGATACGCAGTATTTT. The V and J genes are TRBV7-6 and TRBJ2-3; 15 bases align to TRBD2. The CDR3 covers 19 residues. V lost 1 base to trimming and J lost 0 bases; unmatched junction nucleotides: 5. Germline CDR1 SGHVS, CDR2 FNYEAQ.

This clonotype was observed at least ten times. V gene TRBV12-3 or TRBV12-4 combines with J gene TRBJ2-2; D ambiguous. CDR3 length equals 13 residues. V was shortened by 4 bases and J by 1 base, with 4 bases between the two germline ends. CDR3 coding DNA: TGTGCCAGCAGTTACGGGAACACCGGGGAGCTGTTTTTT. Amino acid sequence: CASSYGNTGELFF.

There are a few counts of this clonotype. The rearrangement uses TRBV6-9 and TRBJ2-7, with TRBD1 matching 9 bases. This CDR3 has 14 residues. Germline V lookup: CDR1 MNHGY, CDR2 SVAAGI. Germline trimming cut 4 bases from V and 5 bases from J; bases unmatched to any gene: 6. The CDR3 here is CASSFPGTGNEQYF. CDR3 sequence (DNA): TGTGCCAGCAGTTTTCCCGGGACAGGGAACGAGCAGTACTTC.

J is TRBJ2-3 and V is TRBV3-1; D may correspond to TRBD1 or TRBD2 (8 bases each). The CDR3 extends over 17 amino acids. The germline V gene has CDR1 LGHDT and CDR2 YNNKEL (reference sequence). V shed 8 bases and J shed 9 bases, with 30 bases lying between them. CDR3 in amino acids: CASSPRLAGPTGATQYF. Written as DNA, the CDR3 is TGTGCCAGCTCACCAAGGCTAGCGGGCCCGACAGGGGCAACGCAGTATTTT.

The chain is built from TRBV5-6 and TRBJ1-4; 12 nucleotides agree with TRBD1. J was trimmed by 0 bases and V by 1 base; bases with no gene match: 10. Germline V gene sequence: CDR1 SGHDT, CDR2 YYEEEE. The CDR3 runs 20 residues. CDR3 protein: CASSLTSRDRGPSTNEKLFF. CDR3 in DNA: TGTGCCAGCAGCTTGACCAGCCGGGACAGGGGGCCTTCAACTAATGAAAAACTGTTTTTT.

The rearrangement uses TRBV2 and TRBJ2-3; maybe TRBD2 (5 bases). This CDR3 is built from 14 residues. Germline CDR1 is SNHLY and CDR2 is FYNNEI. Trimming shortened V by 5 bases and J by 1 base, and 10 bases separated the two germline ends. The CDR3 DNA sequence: TGTGCCAGCAGTCGAGAAGCGGGCACAGATACGCAGTATTTT. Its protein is CASSREAGTDTQYF.

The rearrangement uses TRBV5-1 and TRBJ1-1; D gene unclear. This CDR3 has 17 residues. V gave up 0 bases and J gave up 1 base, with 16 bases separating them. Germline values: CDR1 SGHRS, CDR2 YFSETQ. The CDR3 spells CASSLARNGIANTEAFF. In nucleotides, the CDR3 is TGCGCCAGCAGCTTGGCGAGGAACGGGATCGCGAACACTGAAGCTTTCTTT.

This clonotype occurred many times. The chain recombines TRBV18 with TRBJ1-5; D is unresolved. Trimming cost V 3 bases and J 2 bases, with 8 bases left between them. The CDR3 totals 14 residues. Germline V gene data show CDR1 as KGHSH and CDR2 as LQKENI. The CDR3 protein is CASSPNDGNQPQHF. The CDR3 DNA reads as TGTGCCAGCTCACCGAATGATGGCAATCAGCCCCAGCATTTT. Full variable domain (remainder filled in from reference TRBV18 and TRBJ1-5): NAGVMQNPRHLVRRRGQEARLRCSPMKGHSHVYWYRQLPEEGLKFMVYLQKENIIDESGMPKERFSAEFPKEGPSILRIQQVVRGDSAAYFCASSPNDGNQPQHFGDGTRLSIL.

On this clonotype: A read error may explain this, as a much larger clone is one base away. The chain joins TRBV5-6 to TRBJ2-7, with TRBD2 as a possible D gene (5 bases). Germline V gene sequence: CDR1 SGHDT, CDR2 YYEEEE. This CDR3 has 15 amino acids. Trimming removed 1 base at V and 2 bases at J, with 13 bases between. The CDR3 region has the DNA TGTGCCAGCAGCTTGAAAGGACGGGGAACCTACGAGCAGTACTTC. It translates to CASSLKGRGTYEQYF.

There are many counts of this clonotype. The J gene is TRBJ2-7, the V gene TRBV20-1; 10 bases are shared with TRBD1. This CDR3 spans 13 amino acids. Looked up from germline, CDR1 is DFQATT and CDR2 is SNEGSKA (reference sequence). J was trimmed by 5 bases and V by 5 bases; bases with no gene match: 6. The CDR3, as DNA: TGCAGTGCTGAGCGGGACAGGGGTAACGAGCAGTACTTC. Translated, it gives CSAERDRGNEQYF.

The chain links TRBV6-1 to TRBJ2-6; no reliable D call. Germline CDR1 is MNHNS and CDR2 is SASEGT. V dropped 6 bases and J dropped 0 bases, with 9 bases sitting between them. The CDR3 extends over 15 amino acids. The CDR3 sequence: CASSKLSSGANVLTF. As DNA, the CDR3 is TGTGCCAGCAGCAAACTAAGCTCTGGGGCCAACGTCCTGACTTTC.

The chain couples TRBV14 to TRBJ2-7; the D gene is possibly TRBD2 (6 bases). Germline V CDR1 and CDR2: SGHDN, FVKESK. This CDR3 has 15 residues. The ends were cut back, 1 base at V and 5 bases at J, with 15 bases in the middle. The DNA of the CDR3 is TGTGCCAGCAGCCAAGCGCCAGGGAGGTTTGACGAGCAGTACTTC. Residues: CASSQAPGRFDEQYF.

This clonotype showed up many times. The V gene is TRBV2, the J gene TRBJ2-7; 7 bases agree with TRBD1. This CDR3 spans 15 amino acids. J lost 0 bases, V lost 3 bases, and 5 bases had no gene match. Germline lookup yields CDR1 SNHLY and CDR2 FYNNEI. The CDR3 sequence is CASSETRQGSYEQYF. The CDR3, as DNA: TGTGCCAGCAGTGAGACCAGACAGGGCTCCTACGAGCAGTACTTC.

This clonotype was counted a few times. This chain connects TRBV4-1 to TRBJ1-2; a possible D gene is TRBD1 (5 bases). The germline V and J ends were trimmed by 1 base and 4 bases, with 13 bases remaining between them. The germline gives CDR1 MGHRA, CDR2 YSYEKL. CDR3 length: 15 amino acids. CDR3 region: CASSQGPGTAYGYTF. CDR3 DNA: TGCGCCAGCAGCCAAGGACCCGGGACGGCCTATGGCTACACCTTC.

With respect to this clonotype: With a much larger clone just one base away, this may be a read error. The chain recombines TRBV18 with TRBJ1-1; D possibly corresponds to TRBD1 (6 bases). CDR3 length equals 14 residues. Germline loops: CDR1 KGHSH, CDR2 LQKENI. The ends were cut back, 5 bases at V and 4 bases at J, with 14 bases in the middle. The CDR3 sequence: CASSKTGTSTEAFF. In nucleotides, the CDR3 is TGTGCCAGCTCAAAGACAGGAACGAGCACTGAAGCTTTCTTT. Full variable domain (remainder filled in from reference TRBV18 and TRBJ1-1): NAGVMQNPRHLVRRRGQEARLRCSPMKGHSHVYWYRQLPEEGLKFMVYLQKENIIDESGMPKERFSAEFPKEGPSILRIQQVVRGDSAAYFCASSKTGTSTEAFFGQGTRLTVV.

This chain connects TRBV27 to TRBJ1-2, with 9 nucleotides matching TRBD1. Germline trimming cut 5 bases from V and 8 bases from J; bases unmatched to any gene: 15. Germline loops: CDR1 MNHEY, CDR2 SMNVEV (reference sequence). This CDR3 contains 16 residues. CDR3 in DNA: TGTGCCAGCAGTAGAGCCGGGACAGGGACACCCTGGGGCTACACCTTC. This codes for CASSRAGTGTPWGYTF.

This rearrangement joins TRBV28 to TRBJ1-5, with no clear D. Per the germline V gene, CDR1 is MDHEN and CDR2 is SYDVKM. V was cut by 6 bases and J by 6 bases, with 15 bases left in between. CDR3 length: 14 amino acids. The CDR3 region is CASSLGSQGQPQHF. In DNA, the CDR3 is TGTGCCAGCAGCTTGGGCAGCCAAGGTCAGCCCCAGCATTTT.

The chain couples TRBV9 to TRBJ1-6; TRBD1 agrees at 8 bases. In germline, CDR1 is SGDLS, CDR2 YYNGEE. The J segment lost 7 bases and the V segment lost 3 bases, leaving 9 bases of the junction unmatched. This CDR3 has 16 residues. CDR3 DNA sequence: TGTGCCAGCAGCGCTGGACAGGGATTAATCAATTCACCCCTCCACTTT. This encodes CASSAGQGLINSPLHF. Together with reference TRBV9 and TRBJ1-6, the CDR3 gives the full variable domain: DSGVTQTPKHLITATGQRVTLRCSPRSGDLSVYWYQQSLDQGLQFLIQYYNGEERAKGNILERFSAQQFPDLHSELNLSSLELGDSALYFCASSAGQGLINSPLHFGNGTRLTVT.

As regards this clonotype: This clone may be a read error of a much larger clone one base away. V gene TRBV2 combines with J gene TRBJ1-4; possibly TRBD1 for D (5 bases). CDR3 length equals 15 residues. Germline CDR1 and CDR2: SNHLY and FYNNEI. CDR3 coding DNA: TGTGCCAGCCAGGATACGGGGCGAACTGATGAAAAACTGTTTTTT. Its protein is CASQDTGRTDEKLFF.

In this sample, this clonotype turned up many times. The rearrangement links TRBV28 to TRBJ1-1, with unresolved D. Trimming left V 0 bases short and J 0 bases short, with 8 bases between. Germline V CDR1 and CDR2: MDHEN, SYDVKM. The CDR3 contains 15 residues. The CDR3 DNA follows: TGTGCCAGCAGTTTATGGAGGGTTATGAACACTGAAGCTTTCTTT. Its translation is CASSLWRVMNTEAFF.

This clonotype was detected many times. CDR3 sequence (DNA): TGTGCCAGCGCCAGGACTAGCGATGAGCAGTTCTTC. Protein product: CASARTSDEQFF. The J gene is TRBJ2-1, the V gene TRBV11-2; 9 bases are shared with TRBD2. The CDR3 length is 12 residues. The ends lost 8 bases at V and 8 bases at J; junction bases unmatched: 4. Germline V gene sequence: CDR1 SGHAT, CDR2 FQNNGV.

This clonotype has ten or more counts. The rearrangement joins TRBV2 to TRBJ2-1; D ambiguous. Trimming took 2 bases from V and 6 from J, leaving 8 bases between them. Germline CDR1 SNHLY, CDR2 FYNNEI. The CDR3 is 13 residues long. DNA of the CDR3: TGTGCCAGCAGTGAAAACGCGTCCAATGAGCAGTTCTTC. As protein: CASSENASNEQFF.

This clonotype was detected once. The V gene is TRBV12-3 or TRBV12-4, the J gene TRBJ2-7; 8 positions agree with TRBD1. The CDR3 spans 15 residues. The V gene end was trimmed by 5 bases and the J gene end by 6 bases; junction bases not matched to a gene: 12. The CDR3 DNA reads TGTGCCAGCAGTCCTGCAGGGGGCGGAGGGGTCGAGCAGTACTTC. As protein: CASSPAGGGGVEQYF.

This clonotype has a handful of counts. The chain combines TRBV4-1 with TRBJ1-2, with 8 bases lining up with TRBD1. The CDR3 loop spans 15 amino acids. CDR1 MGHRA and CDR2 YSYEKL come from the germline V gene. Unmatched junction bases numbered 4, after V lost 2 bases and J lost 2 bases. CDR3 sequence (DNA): TGCGCCAGCAGCCAACCGGGACAGGCGAACTATGGCTACACCTTC. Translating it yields CASSQPGQANYGYTF.

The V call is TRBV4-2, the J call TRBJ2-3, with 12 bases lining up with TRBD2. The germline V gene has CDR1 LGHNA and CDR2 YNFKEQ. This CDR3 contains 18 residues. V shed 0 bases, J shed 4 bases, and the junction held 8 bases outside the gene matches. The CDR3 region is CASSQDFPSGRGPDTQYF. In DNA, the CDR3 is TGTGCCAGCAGCCAAGATTTCCCTAGCGGGAGGGGGCCAGATACGCAGTATTTT.

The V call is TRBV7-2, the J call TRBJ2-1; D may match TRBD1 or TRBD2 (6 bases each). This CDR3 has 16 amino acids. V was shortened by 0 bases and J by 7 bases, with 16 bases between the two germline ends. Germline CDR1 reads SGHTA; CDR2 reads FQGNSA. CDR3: CASSLAGPKGGNEQFF. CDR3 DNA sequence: TGTGCCAGCAGCTTAGCGGGGCCCAAGGGGGGTAATGAGCAGTTCTTC.

The chain's CDR3 is CASLGVQNEKLFF. The CDR3 region has the DNA TGTGCCAGCCTAGGGGTCCAAAATGAAAAACTGTTTTTT. The rearrangement joins TRBV27 to TRBJ1-4; D may be TRBD1 (5 bases). The CDR3 length is 13 residues. Trimming shortened V by 8 bases and J by 5 bases, and 12 bases separated the two germline ends. Germline lookup yields CDR1 MNHEY and CDR2 SMNVEV (reference sequence). Full variable domain (missing parts from reference TRBV27 and TRBJ1-4): EAQVTQNPRYLITVTGKKLTVTCSQNMNHEYMSWYRQDPGLGLRQIYYSMNVEVTDKGDVPEGYKVSRKEKRNFPLILESPSPNQTSLYFCASLGVQNEKLFFGSGTQLSVL.

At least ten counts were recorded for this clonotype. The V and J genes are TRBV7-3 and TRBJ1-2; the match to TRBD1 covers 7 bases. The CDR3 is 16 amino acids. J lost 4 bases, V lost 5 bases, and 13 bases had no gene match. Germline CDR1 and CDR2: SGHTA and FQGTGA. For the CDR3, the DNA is TGTGCCAGCAGCCCAAGACAGGGTCGAGTCGGCTATGGCTACACCTTC. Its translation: CASSPRQGRVGYGYTF.